This TCR beta chain appears in the sequencing data of a study of blood T cells in healthy people across ages. Study background: About one barcoded beta molecule per two T cells came from capture by template switching. Regarding the study as a whole: Long-lived and aged donors differed, with more naive CD4+ cells and higher diversity in the long-lived.

As for this clonotype: Antigen specificity is unknown.

RNA extraction gave at least 5 micrograms of total RNA per sample. Primers used in a second PCR of roughly 6 to 12 cycles were a sample-barcoded 5' primer and a J-beta primer mix. Via MiXCR, TCRdb re-called the 5' RACE reads, giving one row per CDR3 protein. Of 1.5 million to 2 million distinct CDR3 sequences listed, just under 50% are singletons. The origin of this receptor is a woman in her thirties or forties in good health. Sequenced sample: blood.

The CDR3 DNA sequence: TGTGCCAGCAGATCCAACAGGGGTTACTCCTACGAGCAGTACTTC. It is translated as CASRSNRGYSYEQYF. The V call is TRBV28, the J call TRBJ2-7; 7 bases map to TRBD1. CDR3 length equals 15 residues. CDR1 is MDHEN, CDR2 SYDVKM, per germline. Trimming at V came to 6 bases and at J to 0 bases, leaving 8 bases not matched to a gene.